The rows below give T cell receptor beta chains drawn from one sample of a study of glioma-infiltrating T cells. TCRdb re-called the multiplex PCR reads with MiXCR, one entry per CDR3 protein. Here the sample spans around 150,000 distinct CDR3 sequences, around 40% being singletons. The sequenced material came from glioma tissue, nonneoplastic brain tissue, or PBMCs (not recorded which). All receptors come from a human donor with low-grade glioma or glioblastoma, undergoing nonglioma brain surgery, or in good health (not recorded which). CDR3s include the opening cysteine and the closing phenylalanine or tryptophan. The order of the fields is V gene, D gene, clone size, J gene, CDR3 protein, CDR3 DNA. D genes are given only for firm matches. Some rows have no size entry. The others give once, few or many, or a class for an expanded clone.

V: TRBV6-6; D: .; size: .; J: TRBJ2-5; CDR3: CASSYSGMSQETQYF; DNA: TGTGCCAGCAGTTACTCCGGAATGAGCCAAGAGACCCAGTACTTC
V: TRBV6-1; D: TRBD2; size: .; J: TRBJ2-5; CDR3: CASSEAALAAQETQYF; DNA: TGCGCCAGCAGTGAGGCCGCACTAGCGGCCCAAGAGACCCAGTACTTC
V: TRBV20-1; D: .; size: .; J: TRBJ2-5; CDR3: CSATRLGETQYF; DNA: TGCAGTGCTACTCGACTAGGAGAGACCCAGTACTTC
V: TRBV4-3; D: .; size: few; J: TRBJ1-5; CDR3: CASSQDPSNQPQHF; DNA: TGCGCCAGCAGCCAAGATCCAAGCAATCAGCCCCAGCATTTT
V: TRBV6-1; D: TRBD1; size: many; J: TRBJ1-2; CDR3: CASRDSYGYTF; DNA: TGTGCCAGCCGGGACAGCTATGGCTACACCTTC
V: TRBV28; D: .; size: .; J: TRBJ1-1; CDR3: CASSTMREAFF; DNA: TGTGCCAGCAGTACCATGAGGGAAGCTTTCTTT
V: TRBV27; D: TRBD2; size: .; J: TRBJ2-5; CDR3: CASSSLAVQETQYF; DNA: TGTGCCAGCAGTTCACTAGCGGTCCAAGAGACCCAGTACTTC
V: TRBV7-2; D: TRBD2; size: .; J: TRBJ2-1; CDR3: CASSLVASGSRNEQFF; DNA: TGTGCCAGCAGCCTAGTGGCTAGCGGGAGTAGGAATGAGCAGTTCTTC
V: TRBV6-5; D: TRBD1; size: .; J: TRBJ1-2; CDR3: CASSDTNGTGGGENYGYTF; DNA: TGTGCCAGCAGTGATACAAACGGGACAGGGGGCGGAGAGAACTATGGCTACACCTTC
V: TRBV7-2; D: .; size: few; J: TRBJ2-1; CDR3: CASSHGSKEFF; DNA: TGTGCCAGCAGCCACGGGAGTAAGGAGTTCTTC
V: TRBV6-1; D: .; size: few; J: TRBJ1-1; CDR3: CASSRDIEAFF; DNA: TGTGCCAGCAGCCGGGACATCGAAGCTTTCTTT
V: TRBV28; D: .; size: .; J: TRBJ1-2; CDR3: CASSLVDRSNYGYTF; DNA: TGTGCCAGCAGTTTAGTCGACAGGAGTAACTATGGCTACACCTTC
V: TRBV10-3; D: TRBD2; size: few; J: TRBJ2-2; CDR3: CAISSSGPTGELFF; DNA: TGTGCCATCAGTTCTAGCGGCCCCACCGGGGAGCTGTTTTTT
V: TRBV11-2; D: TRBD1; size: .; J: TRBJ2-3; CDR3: CASSSGQSADTQYF; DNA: TGTGCCAGCAGCTCGGGACAGTCGGCAGATACGCAGTATTTT
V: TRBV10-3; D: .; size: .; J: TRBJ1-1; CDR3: CAISDYGGAKAFF; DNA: TGTGCCATCAGTGATTATGGAGGGGCAAAAGCTTTCTTT
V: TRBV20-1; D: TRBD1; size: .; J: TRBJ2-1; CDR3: CSATGTAYNEQFF; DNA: TGCAGTGCAACAGGGACAGCTTACAATGAGCAGTTCTTC
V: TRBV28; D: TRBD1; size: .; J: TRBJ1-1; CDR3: CASSLWTGDTTEAFF; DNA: TGTGCCAGCAGTTTATGGACAGGGGATACGACTGAAGCTTTCTTT
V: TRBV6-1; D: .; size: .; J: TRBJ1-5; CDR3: CASSSRARNQPQHF; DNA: TGTGCCAGCAGTTCCCGGGCCCGCAATCAGCCCCAGCATTTT
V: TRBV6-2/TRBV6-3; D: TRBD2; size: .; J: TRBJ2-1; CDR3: CASNSASGGANEQFF; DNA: TGTGCCAGCAACTCAGCTAGCGGGGGGGCGAATGAGCAGTTCTTC
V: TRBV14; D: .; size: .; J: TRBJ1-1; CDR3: CASSQTTMNTEAFF; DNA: TGTGCCAGCAGCCAAACTACAATGAACACTGAAGCTTTCTTT
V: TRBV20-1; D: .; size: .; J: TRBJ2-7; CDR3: CSARELGSGISYEQYF; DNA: TGCAGTGCTAGAGAGCTAGGGTCAGGGATAAGCTACGAGCAGTACTTC
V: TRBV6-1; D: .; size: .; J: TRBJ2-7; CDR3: CARGDEQYF; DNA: TGTGCCAGGGGAGACGAGCAGTACTTC
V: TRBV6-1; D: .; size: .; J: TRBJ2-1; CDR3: CASSWGLALVGFF; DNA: TGTGCCAGCAGTTGGGGGCTAGCCCTCGTAGGCTTCTTC
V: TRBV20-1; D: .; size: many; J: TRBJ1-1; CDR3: CSATYSTEAFF; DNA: TGCAGTGCTACCTACAGTACAGAAGCTTTCTTT
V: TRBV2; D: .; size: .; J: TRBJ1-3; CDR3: CASSVTDSGNTIYF; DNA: TGTGCCAGCAGTGTAACCGACTCTGGAAACACCATATATTTT
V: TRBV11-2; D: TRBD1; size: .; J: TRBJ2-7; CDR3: CASSFNRGSYEQYF; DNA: TGTGCCAGCAGCTTTAACAGGGGGTCCTACGAGCAGTACTTC
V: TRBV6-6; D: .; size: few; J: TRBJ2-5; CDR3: CASSYQGQETQYF; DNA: TGTGCCAGCAGTTACCAGGGCCAAGAGACCCAGTACTTC
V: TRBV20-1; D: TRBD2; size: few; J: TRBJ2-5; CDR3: CSARGASGPQETQYF; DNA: TGCAGTGCTAGAGGGGCTAGCGGTCCTCAAGAGACCCAGTACTTC
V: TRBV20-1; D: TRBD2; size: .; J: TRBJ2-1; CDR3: CSADKRLAGGNEQFF; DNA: TGCAGTGCGGACAAGAGACTAGCGGGAGGGAATGAGCAGTTCTTC
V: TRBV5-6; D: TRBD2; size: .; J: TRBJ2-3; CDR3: CASSLDSTSGDTQYF; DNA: TGTGCCAGCAGCTTGGATTCGACTAGCGGGGATACGCAGTATTTT
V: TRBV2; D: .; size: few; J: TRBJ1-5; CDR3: CASSSQGGNQPQHF; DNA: TGTGCCAGCAGTTCACAGGGCGGCAATCAGCCCCAGCATTTT
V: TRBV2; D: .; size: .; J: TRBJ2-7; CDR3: CASNPEGYEQYF; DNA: TGTGCCAGCAACCCGGAAGGATACGAGCAGTACTTC
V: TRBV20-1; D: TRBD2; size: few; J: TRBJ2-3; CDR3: CSFLFGTSGFSTDTQYF; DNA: TGCAGTTTCTTATTCGGGACTAGCGGGTTTAGCACAGATACGCAGTATTTT
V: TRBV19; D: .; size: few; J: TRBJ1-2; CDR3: CASRRRGSEYGYTF; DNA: TGTGCCAGTAGACGAAGGGGGTCGGAGTATGGCTACACCTTC
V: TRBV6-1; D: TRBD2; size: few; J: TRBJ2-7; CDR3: CASQRGSSYEQYF; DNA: TGTGCCAGCCAGCGGGGGAGCTCCTACGAGCAGTACTTC
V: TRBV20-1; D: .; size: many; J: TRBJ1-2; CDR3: CSVPKANYGYTF; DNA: TGCAGTGTGCCCAAGGCTAACTATGGCTACACCTTC
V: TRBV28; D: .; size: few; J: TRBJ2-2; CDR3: CASGPRVDLFF; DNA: TGTGCCAGCGGGCCTCGCGTCGATCTGTTTTTT
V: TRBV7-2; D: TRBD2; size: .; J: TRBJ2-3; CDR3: CASSSGLAGRADTQYF; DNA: TGTGCCAGCAGCTCCGGACTAGCGGGACGAGCGGATACGCAGTATTTT
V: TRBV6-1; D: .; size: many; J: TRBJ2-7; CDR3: CASSRQKTYEQYF; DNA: TGTGCCAGCAGCCGACAGAAGACCTACGAGCAGTACTTC
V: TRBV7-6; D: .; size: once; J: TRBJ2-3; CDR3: CASSPTPLLLGQISTDTQYF; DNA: TGTGCCAGCAGCCCGACACCGTTACTACTTGGACAGATAAGCACAGATACGCAGTATTTT
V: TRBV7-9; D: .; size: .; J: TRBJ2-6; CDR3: CASSSYPASGANVLTF; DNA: TGTGCCAGCAGCTCTTATCCCGCCTCTGGGGCCAACGTCCTGACTTTC
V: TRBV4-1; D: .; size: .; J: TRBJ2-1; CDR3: CASSQAARTQNEQFF; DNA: TGCGCCAGCAGCCAAGCGGCCCGGACTCAGAATGAGCAGTTCTTC
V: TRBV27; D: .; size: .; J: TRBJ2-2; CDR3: CASRSGSNTGELFF; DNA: TGTGCCAGCAGAAGCGGGTCGAACACCGGGGAGCTGTTTTTT